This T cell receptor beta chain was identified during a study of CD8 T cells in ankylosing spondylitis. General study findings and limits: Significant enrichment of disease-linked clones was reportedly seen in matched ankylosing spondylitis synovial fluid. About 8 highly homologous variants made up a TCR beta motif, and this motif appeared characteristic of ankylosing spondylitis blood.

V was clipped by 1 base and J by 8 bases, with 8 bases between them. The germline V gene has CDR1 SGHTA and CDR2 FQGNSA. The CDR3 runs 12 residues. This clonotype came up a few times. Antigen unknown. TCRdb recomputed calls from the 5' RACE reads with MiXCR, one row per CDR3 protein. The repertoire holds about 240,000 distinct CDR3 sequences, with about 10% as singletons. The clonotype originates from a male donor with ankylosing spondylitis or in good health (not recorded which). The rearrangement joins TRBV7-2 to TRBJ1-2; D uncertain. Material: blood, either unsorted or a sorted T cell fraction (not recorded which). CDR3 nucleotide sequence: TGTGCCAGCAGCTTAGTAGGGTGGGGCTACACCTTC. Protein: CASSLVGWGYTF.